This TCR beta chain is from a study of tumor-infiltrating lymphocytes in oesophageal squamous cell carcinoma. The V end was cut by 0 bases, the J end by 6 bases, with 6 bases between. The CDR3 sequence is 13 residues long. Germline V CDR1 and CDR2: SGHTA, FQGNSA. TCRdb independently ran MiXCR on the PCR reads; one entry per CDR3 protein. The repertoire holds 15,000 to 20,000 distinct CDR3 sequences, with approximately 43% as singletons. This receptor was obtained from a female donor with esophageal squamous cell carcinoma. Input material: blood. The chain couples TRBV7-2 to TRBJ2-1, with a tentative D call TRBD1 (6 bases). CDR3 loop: CASSLAGANEQFF. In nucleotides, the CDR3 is TGTGCCAGCAGCTTAGCGGGGGCCAATGAGCAGTTCTTC.